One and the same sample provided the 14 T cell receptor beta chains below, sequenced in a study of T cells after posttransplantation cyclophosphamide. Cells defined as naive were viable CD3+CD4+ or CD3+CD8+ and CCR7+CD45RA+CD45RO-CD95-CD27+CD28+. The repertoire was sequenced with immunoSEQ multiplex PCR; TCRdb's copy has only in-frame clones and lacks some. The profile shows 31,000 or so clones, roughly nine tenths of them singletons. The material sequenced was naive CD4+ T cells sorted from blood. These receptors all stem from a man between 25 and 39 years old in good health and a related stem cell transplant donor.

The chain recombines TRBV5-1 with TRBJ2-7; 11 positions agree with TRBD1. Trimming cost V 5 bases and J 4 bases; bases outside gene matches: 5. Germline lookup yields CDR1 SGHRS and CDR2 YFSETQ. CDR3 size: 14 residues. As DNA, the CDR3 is TGCGCCAGCAGAAGGACAGGGGGCGCGTACGAGCAGTACTTC. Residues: CASRRTGGAYEQYF.

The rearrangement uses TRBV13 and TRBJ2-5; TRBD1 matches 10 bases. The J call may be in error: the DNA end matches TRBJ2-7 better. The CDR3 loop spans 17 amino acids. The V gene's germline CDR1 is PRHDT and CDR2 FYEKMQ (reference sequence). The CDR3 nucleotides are TGTGCCAGCAGCTTACGACAGGGGGCAGTCAGCTCCTACGAGCAGTACTTC. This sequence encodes CASSLRQGAVSSYEQYF.

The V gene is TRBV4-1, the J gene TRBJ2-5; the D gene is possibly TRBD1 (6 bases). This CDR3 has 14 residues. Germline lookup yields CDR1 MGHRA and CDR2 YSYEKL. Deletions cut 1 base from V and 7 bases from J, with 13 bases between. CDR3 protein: CASSQAGAVGTQYF. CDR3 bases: TGCGCCAGCAGCCAAGCAGGGGCGGTGGGGACCCAGTACTTC.

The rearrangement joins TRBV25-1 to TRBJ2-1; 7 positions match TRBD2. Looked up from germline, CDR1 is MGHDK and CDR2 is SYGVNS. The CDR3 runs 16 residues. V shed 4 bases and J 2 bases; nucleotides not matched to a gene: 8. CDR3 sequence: CASSALLAATYNEQFF. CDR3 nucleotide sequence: TGTGCCAGCAGTGCCCTTCTAGCGGCCACCTACAATGAGCAGTTCTTC.

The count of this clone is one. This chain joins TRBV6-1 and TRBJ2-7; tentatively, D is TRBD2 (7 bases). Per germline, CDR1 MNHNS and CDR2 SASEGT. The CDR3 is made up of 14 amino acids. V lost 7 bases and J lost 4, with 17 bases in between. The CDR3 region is CASTSGGRGYEQYF. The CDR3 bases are TGTGCCAGCACTTCGGGGGGCCGGGGATACGAGCAGTACTTC.

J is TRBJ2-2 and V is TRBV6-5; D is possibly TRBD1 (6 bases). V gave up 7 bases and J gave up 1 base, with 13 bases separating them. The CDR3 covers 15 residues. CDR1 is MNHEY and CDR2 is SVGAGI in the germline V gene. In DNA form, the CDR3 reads TGTGCCAGCAAGGGAAGGACAGAGAACACCGGGGAGCTGTTTTTT. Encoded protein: CASKGRTENTGELFF.

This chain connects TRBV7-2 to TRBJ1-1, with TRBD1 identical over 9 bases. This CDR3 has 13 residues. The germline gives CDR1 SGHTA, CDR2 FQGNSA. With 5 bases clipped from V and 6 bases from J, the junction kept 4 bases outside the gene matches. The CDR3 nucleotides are TGTGCCAGCAGCGTTAGACAGGGGGCTGAAGCTTTCTTT. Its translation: CASSVRQGAEAFF.

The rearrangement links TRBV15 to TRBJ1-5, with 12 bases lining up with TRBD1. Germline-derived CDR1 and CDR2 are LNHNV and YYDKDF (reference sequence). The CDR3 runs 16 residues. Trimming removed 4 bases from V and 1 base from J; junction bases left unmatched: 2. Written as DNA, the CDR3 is TGTGCCACCAGCATCGGGACAGGGGGCAGCAATCAGCCCCAGCATTTT. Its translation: CATSIGTGGSNQPQHF.

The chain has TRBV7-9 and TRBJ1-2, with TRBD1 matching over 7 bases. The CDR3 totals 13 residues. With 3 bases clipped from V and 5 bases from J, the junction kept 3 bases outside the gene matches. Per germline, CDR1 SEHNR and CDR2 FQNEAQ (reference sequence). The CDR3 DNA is TGTGCCAGCAGCTTGGGACAGCCTTATGGCTACACCTTC. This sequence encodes CASSLGQPYGYTF. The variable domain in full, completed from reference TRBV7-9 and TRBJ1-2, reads DTGVSQNPRHKITKRGQNVTFRCDPISEHNRLYWYRQTLGQGPEFLTYFQNEAQLEKSRLLSDRFSAERPKGSFSTLEIQRTEQGDSAMYLCASSLGQPYGYTFGSGTRLTVV.

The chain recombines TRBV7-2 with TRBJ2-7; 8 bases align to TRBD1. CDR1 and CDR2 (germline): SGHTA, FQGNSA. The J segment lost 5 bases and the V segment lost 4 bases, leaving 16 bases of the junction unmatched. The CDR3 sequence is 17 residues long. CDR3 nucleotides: TGTGCCAGCAGCTCCCCCCCTGGCAGGGGGCATCTAGACGAGCAGTACTTC. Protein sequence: CASSSPPGRGHLDEQYF.

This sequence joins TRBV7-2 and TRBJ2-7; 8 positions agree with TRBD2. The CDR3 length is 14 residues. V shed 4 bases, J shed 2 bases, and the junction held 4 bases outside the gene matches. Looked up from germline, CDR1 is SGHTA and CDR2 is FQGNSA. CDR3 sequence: CASSSTSGPYEQYF. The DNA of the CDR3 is TGTGCCAGCAGCTCTACTAGCGGACCCTACGAGCAGTACTTC.

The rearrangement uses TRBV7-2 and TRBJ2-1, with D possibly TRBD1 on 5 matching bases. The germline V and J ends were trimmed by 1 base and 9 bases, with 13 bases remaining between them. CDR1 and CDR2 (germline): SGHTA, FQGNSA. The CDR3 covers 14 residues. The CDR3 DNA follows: TGTGCCAGCAGCTTAGACCAGGGTTCGGGTGAGCAGTTCTTC. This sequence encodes CASSLDQGSGEQFF.

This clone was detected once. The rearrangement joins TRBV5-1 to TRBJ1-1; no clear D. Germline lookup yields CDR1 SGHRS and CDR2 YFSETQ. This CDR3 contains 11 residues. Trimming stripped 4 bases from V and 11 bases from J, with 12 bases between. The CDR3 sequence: CASSPLLLAFF. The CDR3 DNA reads TGCGCCAGCAGCCCCCTCCTTCTGGCTTTCTTT.

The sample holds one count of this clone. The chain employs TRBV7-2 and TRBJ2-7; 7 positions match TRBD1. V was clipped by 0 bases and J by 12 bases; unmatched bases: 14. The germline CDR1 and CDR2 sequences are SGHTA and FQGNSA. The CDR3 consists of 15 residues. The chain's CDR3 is CASSLASRDRLPRYF. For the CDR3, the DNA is TGTGCCAGCAGCTTAGCGTCCCGGGACAGACTCCCTAGGTACTTC. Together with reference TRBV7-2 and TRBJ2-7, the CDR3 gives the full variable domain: GAGVSQSPSNKVTEKGKDVELRCDPISGHTALYWYRQSLGQGLEFLIYFQGNSAPDKSGLPSDRFSAERTGGSVSTLTIQRTQQEDSAVYLCASSLASRDRLPRYFGPGTRLTVT.